The 11 T cell receptor beta chains below come from one sample, sequenced in a study of spatial heterogeneity in lung cancer. Time point defined: sample taken at primary tumor resection. Material for sequencing was whole RNA from tumor, nontumor lung or frozen PBMC, left unsorted. TCRdb analysed the 5' RACE reads with MiXCR anew, one entry per CDR3 protein. Altogether 49,000 or so distinct CDR3 sequences are present, approximately 12% being singletons, with the ten largest covering 42%. Material: PBMCs, obtained at surgery. The receptors come from a female donor with early-stage non-small cell lung cancer.

This sequence joins TRBV6-2 or TRBV6-3 and TRBJ2-2; no clear D. Germline V gene lookup returns CDR1 MNHEY and CDR2 SVGEGT. Trimming pared 5 bases from V and 5 bases from J, leaving 9 bases between. This CDR3 has 13 amino acids. The CDR3 DNA reads as TGTGCCAGCAGTGCCTCTCGAACCGGGGAGCTGTTTTTT. Its translation: CASSASRTGELFF.

This clonotype was detected only a few times. V is TRBV5-4 and J is TRBJ2-3; D gene uncertain. CDR1 is SGHNT and CDR2 is YYREEE in the germline V gene (reference sequence). This CDR3 is 15 amino acids long. The V end was cut by 0 bases, the J end by 2 bases, with 10 bases between. The CDR3 DNA follows: TGTGCCAGCAGCTTGGCCCGCAGGACCACAGATACGCAGTATTTT. Translating gives CASSLARRTTDTQYF. Full variable domain (rest looked up from reference TRBV5-4 and TRBJ2-3): ETGVTQSPTHLIKTRGQQVTLRCSSQSGHNTVSWYQQALGQGPQFIFQYYREEENGRGNFPPRFSGLQFPNYSSELNVNALELDDSALYLCASSLARRTTDTQYFGPGTRLTVL.

This clonotype has just a few counts. CDR3 DNA sequence: TGTGCCAGCAGCCCCGGACTAGCCTACGAGCAGTACTTC. Its translation: CASSPGLAYEQYF. V is TRBV11-1 and J is TRBJ2-7; 7 bases map to TRBD2. Germline loops: CDR1 SGHAT, CDR2 FQDESV (reference sequence). V lost 5 bases to trimming and J lost 2 bases; unmatched junction nucleotides: 3. The CDR3 extends over 13 amino acids.

This clonotype was detected only a few times. The chain links TRBV6-2 or TRBV6-3 to TRBJ2-7; TRBD1 agrees at 8 bases. This CDR3 contains 16 residues. Germline CDR1 and CDR2: MNHEY and SVGEGT. The junction had 12 bases not matched to a gene; V was cut back by 5 bases and J by 3 bases. The CDR3, as DNA: TGTGCCAGCAGTCCCAGCCCGGGACAGGCACTCTACGAGCAGTACTTC. It encodes CASSPSPGQALYEQYF.

This clonotype was seen ten or more times. The rearrangement uses TRBV5-1 and TRBJ2-3; 7 bases map to TRBD1. Germline CDR1 SGHRS, CDR2 YFSETQ. The J segment lost 8 bases and the V segment lost 0 bases, leaving 9 bases of the junction unmatched. There are 15 residues in the CDR3. Here the CDR3 reads CASSLDYRGAGTQYF. The CDR3 DNA reads as TGCGCCAGCAGCTTGGATTACAGGGGTGCGGGTACGCAGTATTTT. The whole variable domain, remainder taken from reference TRBV5-1 and TRBJ2-3, is KAGVTQTPRYLIKTRGQQVTLSCSPISGHRSVSWYQQTPGQGLQFLFEYFSETQRNKGNFPGRFSGRQFSNSRSEMNVSTLELGDSALYLCASSLDYRGAGTQYFGPGTRLTVL.

This clonotype was detected a few times. The genes are TRBV18 and TRBJ1-6, with a weak D call TRBD1 (5 bases). V was trimmed by 2 bases and J by 7 bases, leaving 15 bases between them. CDR1 and CDR2 (germline): KGHSH, LQKENI. This CDR3 contains 16 residues. The CDR3 coding sequence is TGTGCCAGCTCACCAACGGGGACCGCGTCCAATTCACCCCTCCACTTT. The encoded protein is CASSPTGTASNSPLHF.

This clonotype was counted ten times or more. The chain carries TRBV19 and TRBJ1-5, with TRBD1 identical over 7 bases. Germline assignment: CDR1 LNHDA and CDR2 SQIVND (reference sequence). The CDR3 is 15 amino acids. The trim removed 8 bases at V and 2 bases at J, leaving 9 bases unmatched. The CDR3 sequence: CASAFRQGGNQPQHF. CDR3 DNA sequence: TGTGCCAGTGCCTTCCGGCAGGGGGGCAATCAGCCCCAGCATTTT.

The CDR3 protein is CASGQVQGPYNEQFF. The CDR3 DNA sequence: TGTGCTAGTGGACAAGTACAGGGGCCGTACAATGAGCAGTTCTTC. The chain recombines TRBV12-5 with TRBJ2-1; 7 bases are a match to TRBD1. V was pared by 6 bases and J by 4 bases, with 9 bases of the junction left unmatched. CDR3 length equals 15 residues. Per the germline V gene, CDR1 is LGHNT and CDR2 is FRNRAP.

CDR3 loop: CASSQEVGRGESEQFF. The CDR3 region has the DNA TGTGCCAGCAGCCAAGAGGTAGGGAGGGGTGAAAGTGAGCAGTTCTTC. This chain uses TRBV3-1 with TRBJ2-1; 7 bases are a match to TRBD2. After removal of 0 bases from V and 9 bases from J, the junction contained 11 bases not matched to a gene. CDR1 is LGHDT and CDR2 is YNNKEL in the germline V gene (reference sequence). The CDR3 runs to 16 residues.

This clonotype was picked up many times. The chain is built from TRBV20-1 and TRBJ2-3; no definite D call. Trimming removed 3 bases from V and 2 bases from J, with 12 bases in between. This CDR3 has 14 amino acids. CDR1 DFQATT and CDR2 SNEGSKA come from the germline V gene (reference sequence). CDR3 nucleotide sequence: TGCAGTGCTAGCCCCCAGACCACCACAGATACGCAGTATTTT. It translates to CSASPQTTTDTQYF.

This clonotype was seen more than once but under ten times. CDR3 nucleotides: TGTGCCAGCAGTTTATCCCCAGGCTATGGCTACACCTTC. Translating it yields CASSLSPGYGYTF. V gene TRBV28 combines with J gene TRBJ1-2; D ambiguous. The V gene's germline CDR1 is MDHEN and CDR2 SYDVKM. The V end lost 1 base, the J end lost 4 bases, and 7 bases lay between the germline ends. The CDR3 contains 13 residues.